One and the same sample provided the 3 T cell receptor beta chains below, sequenced in a study of vaccination and CD4 T cells after COVID-19. Oncomine TCR Beta short-read sequencing was applied to DNA from cultured CD4+ T cells. Each CDR3 protein gets one entry after TCRdb re-called the PCR reads with MiXCR. The sample lists about 16,000 distinct CDR3 sequences, around 72% seen once, with over 9% in the top ten. Indicated treatment: roughly nine-day PBMC culture with coronavirus spike peptide pools or control peptides (ViraFEST assay). No cognate antigen is known for these TCRs. This sample comprised CD4+ T cells from blood, cultured in vitro, obtained after SARS-CoV-2 vaccination. The receptors come from a human donor who received a COVID-19 vaccine.

This CDR3 reads CASSLRTGGMETQYF. In nucleotides, the CDR3 is TGTGCCAGCAGTCTTAGGACAGGGGGCATGGAGACCCAGTACTTC. The chain has TRBV2 and TRBJ2-5; 11 bases are a match to TRBD1. Trimming at V came to 5 bases and at J to 5 bases, leaving 7 bases not matched to a gene. This CDR3 is 15 amino acids long. Germline V gene lookup returns CDR1 SNHLY and CDR2 FYNNEI.

The chain joins TRBV7-3 to TRBJ1-2; D is uncertain. Between the trimmed V and J ends, which lost 3 bases and 3 bases, there was a span of 8 bases. From germline, CDR1 is SGHTA and CDR2 FQGTGA. The CDR3 consists of 13 residues. CDR3 in amino acids: CASSLSGDYGYTF. The CDR3 coding sequence is TGTGCCAGCAGCTTGTCGGGCGACTATGGCTACACCTTC. The variable domain in full, with the rest retrieved from reference TRBV7-3 and TRBJ1-2, is GAGVSQTPSNKVTEKGKYVELRCDPISGHTALYWYRQSLGQGPEFLIYFQGTGAADDSGLPNDRFFAVRPEGSVSTLKIQRTERGDSAVYLCASSLSGDYGYTFGSGTRLTVV.

Only a few counts were recorded for this clonotype. The chain links TRBV20-1 to TRBJ2-3, with TRBD2 matching 15 bases. J gave up 1 base and V 1 base, and 6 bases lay outside the gene matches. The CDR3 sequence is 18 residues long. Germline loops: CDR1 DFQATT, CDR2 SNEGSKA (reference sequence). The CDR3 bases are TGCAGTGCTAGAGGGACTAGCGGGGGGGTTGGAGGCACAGATACGCAGTATTTT. It yields the protein CSARGTSGGVGGTDTQYF.